The 14 T cell receptor delta chains given below trace back to one sample, sequenced in a study of Vδ1+ human thymocytes. Regarding the study as a whole: In the thymus, TRG and TRD repertoires looked highly polyclonal with Gaussian CDR3 lengths.

RNA was extracted from the cells and then reverse transcribed. Pooled V-gene forward primers with one constant-region reverse primer generated the CDR3 amplicons by multiplex PCR. TCRdb fed the multiplex PCR reads into CATT to redo clone calling. The repertoire includes about 53,000 delta-chain clones, roughly 16% of them detected once, and 0.3% to 0.45% sits in the top ten. These receptors lack a known antigen. Material: Vdelta1+ gamma-delta thymocytes from the thymus. The subset here: FACS-sorted CD3+ TCRalphabeta- TCRVdelta1+ TCRVdelta2- thymocytes. Receptors originate from a girl less than two years old who had congenital heart surgery.

This clone has a handful of counts. This sequence joins TRDV1 and TRDJ1; 8 nucleotides align to TRDD2. CDR3 length: 19 amino acids. The V gene's germline CDR1 is TSWWSYY and CDR2 QGS. Trimming at V came to 0 bases and at J to 0 bases, leaving 12 bases not matched to a gene. The CDR3, as DNA: TGTGCTCTTGGGGAACTCAACGGCCTTCCTAAAGAACACACCGATAAACTCATCTTT. Its translation is CALGELNGLPKEHTDKLIF.

This clone was counted between two and nine times. The chain has TRAV29/DV5 and TRDJ1; D remains ambiguous. Germline V CDR1 and CDR2: NSMFDY, ISSIKDK. The CDR3 contains 13 residues. Trimming took off 2 bases at V and 0 bases at J, with 8 bases between the two ends. The chain's CDR3 is CAARHCYTDKLIF. DNA of the CDR3: TGTGCAGCAAGGCACTGCTACACCGATAAACTCATCTTT.

This clone was seen only a few times. An end of the junction does not agree with germline; a read error may underlie this. The chain couples TRDV1 to TRDJ1; perhaps TRDD3 as D (6 bases). Germline loops: CDR1 TSWWSYY, CDR2 QGS. The CDR3 consists of 21 residues. CDR3 DNA sequence: TGTGCTCTTGATACTCCTAGTCCGGTCCTGGGGCGAATGCGGCAAACCGATAAACCCATCTTT. It is translated as CALDTPSPVLGRMRQTDKPIF.

This sequence joins TRDV1 and TRDJ1, with 12 bases fitting TRDD3. Looked up from germline, CDR1 is TSWWSYY and CDR2 is QGS. Trimming took 2 bases from V and 3 from J; bases not matched to a gene: 7. This CDR3 has 17 residues. The CDR3, as DNA: TGTGCTCTTGGGGAAGAAGCTGGGGGATACGACGCCGATAAACTCATCTTT. Translated, it gives CALGEEAGGYDADKLIF.

Points on this clone: The junction departs from germline at one end; a sequencing error may be responsible. Other nucleotide sequences in the sample specify the same CDR3. The chain combines TRDV1 with TRDJ1; 11 bases line up with TRDD3. CDR3 size: 16 residues. Germline loops: CDR1 TSWWSYY, CDR2 QGS. CDR3 in DNA: TGTGCTCTGGGGGAACGTGTGGGGGATACGCTACACAAACTCATCTTT. Translated: CALGERVGDTLHKLIF.

This chain links TRDV1 with TRDJ1, with 11 bases matching TRDD3. The germline V gene encodes CDR1 TSWWSYY and CDR2 QGS. The junction had 24 bases not matched to a gene; V was cut back by 0 bases and J by 6 bases. The CDR3 is 22 residues long. CDR3 sequence reads: CALGELSRYPNVLGDIPYKLIF. Here the CDR3 DNA reads TGTGCTCTTGGGGAACTCTCCCGTTACCCAAACGTACTGGGGGATATTCCCTATAAACTCATCTTT.

The genes are TRDV1 and TRDJ1, with D unclear. The V end was cut by 1 base, the J end by 10 bases, with 25 bases between. The CDR3 is 17 amino acids. Germline V gene data show CDR1 as TSWWSYY and CDR2 as QGS. The CDR3: CALGERATVRTRNGLIF. The DNA of the CDR3 is TGTGCTCTTGGGGAACGGGCTACAGTCCGCACGAGGAATGGACTCATCTTT.

This clone was observed a handful of times. The chain couples TRDV1 to TRDJ1, with a possible D match to TRDD2 (6 bases). CDR1 TSWWSYY and CDR2 QGS come from the germline V gene. The CDR3 is 19 residues long. V was pared by 1 base and J by 7 bases, with 28 bases between. In DNA, the CDR3 is TGTGCTCTTGGGGAACACGTCTCCTACGAAATCCATGTAGAGGCTAAACTCATCTTT. As protein: CALGEHVSYEIHVEAKLIF.

The chain recombines TRDV1 with TRDJ1; 9 bases are a match to TRDD3. The CDR3 runs 20 residues. V lost 0 bases, J lost 7 bases, and 21 bases stayed unmatched. Germline V lookup: CDR1 TSWWSYY, CDR2 QGS. CDR3 residues: CALGELPLPKLGDPRIKLIF. CDR3 DNA: TGTGCTCTTGGGGAACTCCCACTACCCAAACTGGGGGACCCGCGGATTAAACTCATCTTT.

This clone has a handful of counts. The rearrangement joins TRDV1 to TRDJ1; the match to TRDD3 covers 12 bases. The CDR3 consists of 21 residues. Looked up from germline, CDR1 is TSWWSYY and CDR2 is QGS. V gave up 0 bases and J gave up 0 bases; unmatched junction bases: 14. The CDR3 loop reads CALGELESLTGGYPDTDKLIF. Here the CDR3 DNA reads TGTGCTCTTGGGGAACTAGAATCCCTTACTGGGGGATACCCGGACACCGATAAACTCATCTTT.

The chain combines TRDV1 with TRDJ1, with TRDD3 identical over 10 bases. The CDR3 totals 18 residues. V lost 4 bases, J lost 0 bases, and 11 bases stayed unmatched. Germline V gives CDR1 TSWWSYY, CDR2 QGS. The CDR3: CALGAYGGYSRHTDKLIF. The DNA of the CDR3 is TGTGCTCTTGGGGCCTATGGGGGATACTCTAGGCACACCGATAAACTCATCTTT.

This clone was detected a few times. The genes are TRDV1 and TRDJ1; tentatively, D is TRDD3 (6 bases). V lost 0 bases and J 6 bases, leaving 23 bases between the germline ends. This CDR3 is 18 amino acids long. The V gene's germline CDR1 is TSWWSYY and CDR2 QGS. This CDR3 reads CALGELTYNRGTTNKLIF. CDR3 sequence (DNA): TGTGCTCTTGGGGAACTGACCTACAATCGGGGGACTACCAATAAACTCATCTTT.

The J gene is TRDJ1, the V gene TRDV1; 11 bases are shared with TRDD3. V was pared by 4 bases and J by 2 bases, with 18 bases of the junction left unmatched. The CDR3 extends over 20 amino acids. CDR1 is TSWWSYY, CDR2 QGS, per germline. For the CDR3, the DNA is TGTGCTCTTGGGGCCTCTTCCCCCGGAGCACTGGGGGATAATACCGATAAACTCATCTTT. This translates into CALGASSPGALGDNTDKLIF.

The chain carries TRDV1 and TRDJ1; 9 bases are a match to TRDD2. CDR1 is TSWWSYY, CDR2 QGS, per germline. With V trimmed by 4 bases and J by 0 bases, 12 bases remained unmatched. There are 18 residues in the CDR3. The CDR3 protein is CALGVSSFLLTYTDKLIF. In nucleotides, the CDR3 is TGTGCTCTTGGGGTTTCGTCCTTCCTACTAACGTACACCGATAAACTCATCTTT.